This is a list of T cell receptor beta chains from one sample in a study of T cells in Graves' hyperthyroidism and ophthalmopathy. Each CDR3 protein is one row after TCRdb ran MiXCR on the multiplex PCR reads. The table records roughly 170,000 distinct CDR3 sequences, over 15% of them present only once. Material for sequencing was blood. Receptors originate from a woman aged 50 to 65 with Graves' hyperthyroidism. Both conserved end residues are part of each CDR3. A D gene is named only where the DNA matches it firmly. Part of the rows lack a size; the others show once, few, many or a class for expanded clones.

D: NA; V: TRBV2; size: many; J: TRBJ2-2; CDR3: CASSGEGTGELFF; DNA: TGTGCCAGCAGTGGAGAGGGAACCGGGGAGCTGTTTTTT
D: NA; V: TRBV29-1; size: many; J: TRBJ2-2; CDR3: CSVHTSGNTGELFF; DNA: TGCAGCGTCCACACCAGCGGGAACACCGGGGAGCTGTTTTTT
D: TRBD2; V: TRBV5-1; size: many; J: TRBJ2-1; CDR3: CASSLEGLAGSSYNEQFF; DNA: TGCGCCAGCAGCTTGGAAGGACTAGCGGGGAGCTCCTACAATGAGCAGTTCTTC
D: TRBD1; V: TRBV2; size: NA; J: TRBJ1-1; CDR3: CASSEWTGRSTEAFF; DNA: TGTGCCAGCAGTGAATGGACAGGGAGGAGCACTGAAGCTTTCTTT
D: TRBD2; V: TRBV6-2/TRBV6-3; size: many; J: TRBJ2-1; CDR3: CASSPILAGGMNEQFF; DNA: TGTGCCAGCAGTCCGATACTAGCGGGGGGCATGAATGAGCAGTTCTTC
D: TRBD1; V: TRBV6-5; size: many; J: TRBJ1-2; CDR3: CASSYSSQGANYGYTF; DNA: TGTGCCAGCAGTTACTCCTCACAGGGGGCTAACTATGGCTACACCTTC
D: NA; V: TRBV4-2; size: many; J: TRBJ2-2; CDR3: CASSPLVGGPPGELFF; DNA: TGTGCCAGCAGCCCGCTGGTGGGGGGGCCTCCCGGGGAGCTGTTTTTT
D: NA; V: TRBV7-2; size: few; J: TRBJ1-2; CDR3: CASSRQPSYGYTF; DNA: TGTGCCAGCAGCCGACAGCCGTCCTATGGCTACACCTTC
D: TRBD2; V: TRBV2; size: many; J: TRBJ2-3; CDR3: CASRMTSGTSTDTQYF; DNA: TGTGCCAGCAGGATGACTAGCGGGACAAGCACAGATACGCAGTATTTT
D: NA; V: TRBV28; size: many; J: TRBJ2-7; CDR3: CASSLHGAKKTYEQYF; DNA: TGTGCCAGCAGTTTACACGGGGCAAAAAAGACCTACGAGCAGTACTTC
D: TRBD2; V: TRBV7-2; size: many; J: TRBJ2-5; CDR3: CASSDGLAGSRETQYF; DNA: TGTGCCAGCAGCGATGGACTAGCGGGGTCAAGGGAGACCCAGTACTTC
D: NA; V: TRBV5-4; size: NA; J: TRBJ1-2; CDR3: CASSSQTGNYGYTF; DNA: TGTGCCAGCAGCTCTCAGACGGGGAACTATGGCTACACCTTC
D: NA; V: TRBV6-1; size: many; J: TRBJ2-3; CDR3: CASSEFGGHTQYF; DNA: TGTGCCAGCAGTGAATTCGGGGGTCATACGCAGTATTTT
D: NA; V: TRBV27; size: many; J: TRBJ1-5; CDR3: CASSPQNDQPQHF; DNA: TGTGCCAGCAGTCCCCAGAACGATCAGCCCCAGCATTTT
D: NA; V: TRBV7-9; size: many; J: TRBJ1-6; CDR3: CASSWTDGLSPLHF; DNA: TGTGCCAGCAGCTGGACTGACGGTCTGTCACCCCTCCACTTT
D: NA; V: TRBV9; size: many; J: TRBJ2-5; CDR3: CASSATGNQETQYF; DNA: TGTGCCAGCAGCGCAACGGGAAACCAAGAGACCCAGTACTTC
D: TRBD2; V: TRBV3-1; size: many; J: TRBJ2-7; CDR3: CASSPQRGSYEQYF; DNA: TGTGCCAGCAGCCCACAGCGGGGGTCCTACGAGCAGTACTTC
D: TRBD2; V: TRBV10-2; size: many; J: TRBJ2-1; CDR3: CASSDPGLAGSEQFF; DNA: TGCGCCAGCAGTGACCCGGGACTAGCGGGGTCTGAGCAGTTCTTC
D: TRBD1; V: TRBV20-1; size: NA; J: TRBJ2-1; CDR3: CSARDEGQGDTGEQFF; DNA: TGCAGTGCTAGAGATGAAGGACAGGGGGACACCGGGGAGCAGTTCTTC
D: NA; V: TRBV9; size: NA; J: TRBJ2-5; CDR3: CASSVGGSNQETQYF; DNA: TGTGCCAGCAGCGTAGGAGGCAGCAACCAAGAGACCCAGTACTTC
D: NA; V: TRBV7-3; size: many; J: TRBJ2-1; CDR3: CASSLAHYNEQFF; DNA: TGTGCCAGCAGCTTAGCCCACTACAATGAGCAGTTCTTC
D: TRBD1; V: TRBV7-2; size: NA; J: TRBJ1-2; CDR3: CASGSGTGVIGYTF; DNA: TGTGCCAGCGGGTCCGGGACAGGGGTAATTGGCTACACCTTC
D: NA; V: TRBV5-1; size: NA; J: TRBJ2-1; CDR3: CASSLAGLTSGEQFF; DNA: TGCGCCAGCAGCTTGGCCGGACTAACCAGCGGTGAGCAGTTCTTC
D: NA; V: TRBV6-4; size: NA; J: TRBJ2-7; CDR3: CASSSGPGYEQYF; DNA: TGTGCCAGCAGTTCGGGACCAGGCTACGAGCAGTACTTC
D: TRBD1; V: TRBV5-6; size: many; J: TRBJ1-5; CDR3: CASSYDRGQPQHF; DNA: TGTGCCAGCAGCTACGACAGGGGGCAGCCCCAGCATTTT
D: NA; V: TRBV7-3; size: many; J: TRBJ2-2; CDR3: CASSSFPAEGRNTGELFF; DNA: TGTGCCAGCAGCTCCTTTCCAGCGGAGGGGCGAAACACCGGGGAGCTGTTTTTT
D: TRBD1; V: TRBV5-1; size: many; J: TRBJ1-1; CDR3: CASSTRQGGTEAFF; DNA: TGCGCCAGCAGCACCCGACAGGGAGGCACTGAAGCTTTCTTT
D: NA; V: TRBV7-8; size: many; J: TRBJ2-1; CDR3: CASSPMRWRQFYNEQFF; DNA: TGTGCCAGCAGCCCCATGAGGTGGCGGCAATTCTACAATGAGCAGTTCTTC
D: NA; V: TRBV18; size: NA; J: TRBJ2-5; CDR3: CASSPPVQETQYF; DNA: TGTGCCAGCTCACCACCGGTCCAAGAGACCCAGTACTTC
D: NA; V: TRBV6-1; size: many; J: TRBJ2-2; CDR3: CASTPGSPNTGELFF; DNA: TGTGCCAGCACCCCCGGCTCTCCGAACACCGGGGAGCTGTTTTTT
D: NA; V: TRBV9; size: many; J: TRBJ2-5; CDR3: CASSVVGGHQETQYF; DNA: TGTGCCAGCAGCGTAGTGGGGGGACACCAAGAGACCCAGTACTTC
D: TRBD2; V: TRBV6-1; size: many; J: TRBJ2-1; CDR3: CASSPRGDNEQFF; DNA: TGTGCCAGCAGCCCCCGGGGGGACAATGAGCAGTTCTTC
D: NA; V: TRBV14; size: many; J: TRBJ2-7; CDR3: CASSQNTGPQSVEQYF; DNA: TGTGCCAGCAGCCAAAATACCGGGCCGCAATCAGTCGAGCAGTACTTC
D: TRBD1; V: TRBV7-9; size: NA; J: TRBJ1-1; CDR3: CASSTGQGDNTEAFF; DNA: TGTGCCAGCAGCACAGGACAGGGGGACAACACTGAAGCTTTCTTT
D: NA; V: TRBV7-9; size: many; J: TRBJ1-6; CDR3: CASSLANSPLHF; DNA: TGTGCCAGCAGCCTGGCCAATTCACCCCTCCACTTT
D: NA; V: TRBV7-3; size: many; J: TRBJ1-1; CDR3: CASSLYAANTEAFF; DNA: TGTGCCAGCAGCTTATACGCAGCGAACACTGAAGCTTTCTTT
D: NA; V: TRBV7-2; size: many; J: TRBJ2-1; CDR3: CASSPGARNYNEQFF; DNA: TGTGCCAGCAGCCCCGGGGCCAGGAACTACAATGAGCAGTTCTTC